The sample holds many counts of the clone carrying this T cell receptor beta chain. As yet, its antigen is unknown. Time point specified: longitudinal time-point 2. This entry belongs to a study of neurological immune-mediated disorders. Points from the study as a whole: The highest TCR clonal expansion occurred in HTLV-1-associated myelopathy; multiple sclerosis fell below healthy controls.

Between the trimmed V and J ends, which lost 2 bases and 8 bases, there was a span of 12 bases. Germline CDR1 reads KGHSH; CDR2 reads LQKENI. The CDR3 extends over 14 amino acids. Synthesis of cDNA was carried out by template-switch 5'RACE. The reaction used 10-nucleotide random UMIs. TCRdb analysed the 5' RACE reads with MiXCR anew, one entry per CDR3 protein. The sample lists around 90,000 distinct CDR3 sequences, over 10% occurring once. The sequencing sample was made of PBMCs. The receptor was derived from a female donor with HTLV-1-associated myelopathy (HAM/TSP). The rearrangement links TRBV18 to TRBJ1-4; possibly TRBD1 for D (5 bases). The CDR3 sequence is CASSPITTGEKLFF. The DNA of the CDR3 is TGTGCCAGCTCACCAATAACTACAGGAGAAAAACTGTTTTTT.